Presented here are 25 T cell receptor beta chains from one specimen sequenced in a study of siplizumab effects on memory and regulatory T cells. Method: immunoSEQ multiplex PCR; TCRdb's copy keeps in-frame clones and lacks some. The data show 50,000 or so clones, approximately 84% seen once. Sequencing was carried out using naive CD8+ T cells sorted from blood. These receptors originate from a human donor in good health.

The V call is TRBV30, the J call TRBJ2-7; TRBD1 matches 7 bases. This CDR3 is 13 amino acids long. The germline CDR1 and CDR2 sequences are GTSNPN and SVGIG (reference sequence). V was clipped by 0 bases and J by 3 bases; unmatched bases: 2. The chain's CDR3 is CAWSVYRGYEQYF. In nucleotides, the CDR3 is TGTGCCTGGAGTGTCTACAGGGGCTACGAGCAGTACTTC.

The rearrangement links TRBV7-9 to TRBJ2-7; D is undetermined. This CDR3 has 13 residues. Germline CDR1 SEHNR, CDR2 FQNEAQ (reference sequence). V lost 4 bases and J 4 bases, leaving 11 bases between the germline ends. CDR3 sequence reads: CASSSPAGYEQYF. The CDR3 DNA follows: TGTGCCAGCAGCTCACCCGCAGGATACGAGCAGTACTTC.

This clone appeared a single time. V is TRBV27 and J is TRBJ2-1, with 7 bases identical to TRBD2. The germline V gene has CDR1 MNHEY and CDR2 SMNVEV (reference sequence). CDR3 length: 15 amino acids. Germline trimming cut 5 bases from V and 0 bases from J; bases unmatched to any gene: 4. The CDR3 is CASSPGTNSYNEQFF. CDR3 DNA: TGTGCCAGCAGTCCCGGGACTAACTCCTACAATGAGCAGTTCTTC.

J is TRBJ2-7 and V is TRBV7-9, with D possibly matching TRBD1 (6 bases). Germline V gene data show CDR1 as SEHNR and CDR2 as FQNEAQ (reference sequence). The CDR3 runs to 13 residues. Trimming pared 8 bases from V and 2 bases from J, leaving 13 bases between. This CDR3 is CASGGGGPYEQYF. The DNA for the CDR3 is TGTGCCAGCGGGGGCGGCGGTCCCTACGAGCAGTACTTC.

The CDR3 here is CASRSGQGWVTEAFF. The CDR3 DNA reads as TGTGCCAGCAGATCAGGTCAGGGTTGGGTCACTGAAGCTTTCTTT. This chain connects TRBV11-2 to TRBJ1-1, with D maybe TRBD1 (5 bases). The V gene lost 6 bases and the J gene lost 4 bases, with 18 bases spanning the gap. CDR3 size: 15 residues. Germline V gene sequence: CDR1 SGHAT, CDR2 FQNNGV. The whole variable domain, remainder taken from reference TRBV11-2 and TRBJ1-1, is EAGVAQSPRYKIIEKRQSVAFWCNPISGHATLYWYQQILGQGPKLLIQFQNNGVVDDSQLPKDRFSAERLKGVDSTLKIQPAKLEDSAVYLCASRSGQGWVTEAFFGQGTRLTVV.

This chain links TRBV19 with TRBJ1-5; weak D call: TRBD1 (5 bases). Germline V gene lookup returns CDR1 LNHDA and CDR2 SQIVND (reference sequence). V lost 5 bases, J lost 2 bases, and 22 bases lay in between. This CDR3 region has 18 residues. CDR3: CASSLKGRLILGNQPQHF. The CDR3 DNA follows: TGTGCCAGTAGTCTTAAGGGACGGTTGATCCTAGGCAATCAGCCCCAGCATTTT.

This clone has a single count. The gene calls are TRBV9 and TRBJ2-7, with 11 bases matching TRBD1. In germline, CDR1 is SGDLS, CDR2 YYNGEE. The CDR3 runs to 14 residues. V dropped 0 bases and J dropped 6; count of bases not matched to a gene: 2. This CDR3 is CASSVEGQGGEQYF. The CDR3 nucleotides are TGTGCCAGCAGCGTAGAGGGACAGGGGGGCGAGCAGTACTTC.

The CDR3 reads CASSPLTGSHEQYF. The CDR3 region has the DNA TGTGCCAGCAGTCCGCTGACAGGATCCCACGAGCAGTACTTC. The rearrangement links TRBV27 to TRBJ2-7, with D tentatively TRBD1 (6 bases). The CDR3 is 14 residues long. Germline CDR1 and CDR2: MNHEY and SMNVEV (reference sequence). The germline V and J ends were trimmed by 5 bases and 5 bases, with 16 bases remaining between them.

This sequence joins TRBV2 and TRBJ2-5, with 7 bases identical to TRBD2. Germline CDR1 and CDR2: SNHLY and FYNNEI. CDR3 length: 14 residues. The junction had 9 bases not matched to a gene; V was cut back by 8 bases and J by 3 bases. The DNA of the CDR3 is TGTGCCAGCCACGTGTCGCTAGCGGAAGAGACCCAGTACTTC. Translating gives CASHVSLAEETQYF.

This clone was seen more than once but under ten times. The rearrangement joins TRBV6-5 to TRBJ1-2; TRBD1 might be the D (5 bases). V was shortened by 0 bases and J by 7 bases, with 9 bases between the two germline ends. Germline CDR1 reads MNHEY; CDR2 reads SVGAGI. The CDR3 is 13 residues long. The CDR3 region is CASSYSTVVGYTF. Here the CDR3 DNA reads TGTGCCAGCAGTTACTCGACAGTGGTTGGCTACACCTTC.

The chain uses TRBV11-2 and TRBJ2-7; D is uncertain. The V end lost 0 bases, the J end lost 0 bases, and 15 bases lay between the germline ends. The CDR3 is 17 residues long. Per the germline V gene, CDR1 is SGHAT and CDR2 is FQNNGV. In nucleotides, the CDR3 is TGTGCCAGCAGCTTAGATGTTGCATATTCGGCCTCCTACGAGCAGTACTTC. It yields the protein CASSLDVAYSASYEQYF. Complete variable domain (other parts from reference TRBV11-2 and TRBJ2-7): EAGVAQSPRYKIIEKRQSVAFWCNPISGHATLYWYQQILGQGPKLLIQFQNNGVVDDSQLPKDRFSAERLKGVDSTLKIQPAKLEDSAVYLCASSLDVAYSASYEQYFGPGTRLTVT.

V and J are TRBV29-1 and TRBJ2-1; 8 bases agree with TRBD1. With 5 bases clipped from V and 7 bases from J, the junction kept 7 bases outside the gene matches. This CDR3 region has 13 residues. Germline CDR1 and CDR2: SQVTM and ANQGSEA. This CDR3 is CSVRPGGENEQFF. CDR3 in DNA: TGCAGCGTTAGGCCAGGGGGCGAGAATGAGCAGTTCTTC.

V gene TRBV7-9 combines with J gene TRBJ2-5; 7 positions match TRBD1. CDR1 is SEHNR and CDR2 is FQNEAQ in the germline V gene (reference sequence). Trimming took 5 bases from V and 0 from J; bases not matched to a gene: 6. The CDR3 consists of 15 residues. The CDR3 coding sequence is TGTGCCAGCAGCCCACAGGGGACATACCAAGAGACCCAGTACTTC. This sequence encodes CASSPQGTYQETQYF.

The genes are TRBV2 and TRBJ2-3; 11 bases line up with TRBD2. V shed 10 bases, J shed 0 bases, and the junction held 15 bases outside the gene matches. CDR1 and CDR2 (germline): SNHLY, FYNNEI. The CDR3 spans 18 residues. The CDR3 DNA reads TGTGCCACCAACCTAGTGGGACTAGCGGACTCTAGCACAGATACGCAGTATTTT. This translates into CATNLVGLADSSTDTQYF.

This clone showed up just once. The gene calls are TRBV27 and TRBJ2-2; D possibly corresponds to TRBD2 (5 bases). This CDR3 is built from 17 residues. Germline values: CDR1 MNHEY, CDR2 SMNVEV (reference sequence). V lost 5 bases and J 5 bases, leaving 21 bases between the germline ends. CDR3 sequence (DNA): TGTGCCAGCAGTCTCTCCCCCGGGAACCTTATTACCGGGGAGCTGTTTTTT. Protein: CASSLSPGNLITGELFF.

The chain employs TRBV6-1 and TRBJ1-5; D is uncertain. Trimming left V 1 base short and J 1 base short, with 8 bases between. The CDR3 runs 15 residues. CDR1 and CDR2 (germline): MNHNS, SASEGT. The CDR3 DNA reads TGTGCCAGCAGTGAAGAATTAAGAAGCAATCAGCCCCAGCATTTT. This gives the protein CASSEELRSNQPQHF.

The chain has TRBV4-1 and TRBJ2-1, with 8 bases identical to TRBD2. Germline V CDR1 and CDR2: MGHRA, YSYEKL. The trim removed 4 bases at V and 2 bases at J, leaving 7 bases unmatched. The CDR3 length is 16 residues. The CDR3 sequence is CASSPKAGATYNEQFF. The CDR3 nucleotides are TGCGCCAGCAGCCCAAAAGCGGGAGCCACCTACAATGAGCAGTTCTTC.

The rearrangement links TRBV29-1 to TRBJ2-5, with 8 bases that match TRBD1. The V gene end was trimmed by 4 bases and the J gene end by 1 base; junction bases not matched to a gene: 8. Germline V gene sequence: CDR1 SQVTM, CDR2 ANQGSEA. The CDR3 runs to 15 residues. CDR3 loop: CSVGGQAVVQETQYF. CDR3 coding DNA: TGCAGCGTTGGGGGACAGGCGGTGGTCCAAGAGACCCAGTACTTC.

The CDR3: CASTPGGFLGDGYTF. CDR3 nucleotide sequence: TGTGCCAGCACCCCCGGGGGATTCTTAGGAGATGGCTACACCTTC. The chain carries TRBV27 and TRBJ1-2; D is possibly TRBD1 (5 bases). Germline V lookup: CDR1 MNHEY, CDR2 SMNVEV (reference sequence). The CDR3 covers 15 residues. The ends were cut back, 7 bases at V and 6 bases at J, with 21 bases in the middle.

The chain employs TRBV5-1 and TRBJ1-1, with a possible D match to TRBD1 (5 bases). The CDR3 is made up of 15 amino acids. The ends were cut back, 6 bases at V and 5 bases at J, with 20 bases in the middle. The V gene's germline CDR1 is SGHRS and CDR2 YFSETQ. As DNA, the CDR3 is TGCGCCAGCACCCTGGGGGGAGGTCTGGGAACTGAAGCTTTCTTT. Protein sequence: CASTLGGGLGTEAFF. Based on the CDR3 plus reference TRBV5-1 and TRBJ1-1, the full variable domain is KAGVTQTPRYLIKTRGQQVTLSCSPISGHRSVSWYQQTPGQGLQFLFEYFSETQRNKGNFPGRFSGRQFSNSRSEMNVSTLELGDSALYLCASTLGGGLGTEAFFGQGTRLTVV.

This chain joins TRBV7-2 and TRBJ2-7, with D perhaps matching TRBD2 (5 bases). This CDR3 region has 15 residues. Trimming removed 2 bases from V and 4 bases from J, with 15 bases in between. Germline CDR1 and CDR2: SGHTA and FQGNSA. The CDR3 spells CASSLLVGAVYEQYF. CDR3 sequence (DNA): TGTGCCAGCAGCTTACTTGTGGGAGCTGTGTACGAGCAGTACTTC. Complete variable domain (other parts from reference TRBV7-2 and TRBJ2-7): GAGVSQSPSNKVTEKGKDVELRCDPISGHTALYWYRQSLGQGLEFLIYFQGNSAPDKSGLPSDRFSAERTGGSVSTLTIQRTQQEDSAVYLCASSLLVGAVYEQYFGPGTRLTVT.

This sequence joins TRBV29-1 and TRBJ1-1, with a tentative D call TRBD1 (6 bases). Between the trimmed V and J ends, which lost 4 bases and 7 bases, there was a span of 16 bases. CDR1 and CDR2 from the germline V gene are SQVTM and ANQGSEA. This CDR3 region has 13 residues. CDR3 nucleotides: TGCAGCGTTGTGCCCGGGGGGGACATTGAAGCTTTCTTT. Its translation: CSVVPGGDIEAFF.

For the CDR3, the DNA is TGTGCCAGCAGTTACTTTAGGGATAGGGATGGCTACACCTTC. Protein: CASSYFRDRDGYTF. V and J are TRBV6-5 and TRBJ1-2, with D unresolved. The CDR3 is made up of 14 amino acids. V lost 1 base and J lost 6, with 12 bases in between. CDR1 and CDR2 from the germline V gene are MNHEY and SVGAGI.

The V and J genes are TRBV5-1 and TRBJ2-3; no firm D call. Trimming removed 3 bases from V and 0 bases from J, with 17 bases in between. Germline lookup yields CDR1 SGHRS and CDR2 YFSETQ. This CDR3 is 17 amino acids long. CDR3 sequence reads: CASSSTFPSISTDTQYF. The CDR3 DNA follows: TGCGCCAGCAGCTCAACCTTCCCCTCAATAAGCACAGATACGCAGTATTTT.

The rearrangement links TRBV14 to TRBJ2-3, with a tentative D call TRBD2 (5 bases). From germline, CDR1 is SGHDN and CDR2 FVKESK. V lost 4 bases and J 1 base, leaving 12 bases between the germline ends. The CDR3 is made up of 15 amino acids. Here the CDR3 DNA reads TGTGCCAGCAGCCCCACGGGGTGGGGCACAGATACGCAGTATTTT. The encoded protein is CASSPTGWGTDTQYF.